Listed below are T cell receptor beta chains from one sample, sequenced in a study of Ad26.COV2.S vaccination and SARS-CoV-2 variants. Clones were sequenced by immunoSEQ multiplex PCR, and TCRdb holds only the in-frame ones, with some missing. The repertoire includes about 410,000 clones, approximately 86% of them detected once, and 3.5% sits in the top ten. Sequences were derived from peripheral blood, sampled in a trial of Ad26.COV2.S vaccine versus placebo. The receptors were sampled from a person aged 18 to 59 who received the Ad26.COV2.S COVID-19 vaccine or a placebo. CDR3s leave out the opening cysteine and the closing phenylalanine or tryptophan. The order of the fields is J gene, D gene, V gene, CDR3 protein. The D gene is left open where the match is weak.

>TRBJ2-3|NA|TRBV2
ARSLGRSTDTQY
>TRBJ2-7|NA|TRBV6-1
ASSEEGVYEQY
>TRBJ2-2|NA|TRBV5-1
ASSTGTGELF
>TRBJ1-1|NA|TRBV4-1
ASSQGLSQVAF
>TRBJ1-2|NA|TRBV3-1/TRBV3-2
ASSQTLQGYGYT
>TRBJ1-1|NA|TRBV18
ASSPLRPTTEAF
>TRBJ1-1|NA|TRBV24-1
ATSPGGLRNTEAF
>TRBJ1-3|NA|TRBV13
ASGNGNTIY
>TRBJ2-3|NA|TRBV6-1
ASSEVRGPIRSTDTQY
>TRBJ1-1|NA|TRBV10-3
AISESGSEAF
>TRBJ2-5|TRBD1|TRBV6-1
ASSARDRGHFGETQY
>TRBJ1-6|NA|TRBV19
ASRHRTAKDPNSPLH
>TRBJ2-5|NA|TRBV6-5
ASSSRARETQY
>TRBJ2-5|NA|TRBV18
ASSRERETQY
>TRBJ1-2|TRBD1|TRBV6-5
ASKAGQGPLST
>TRBJ2-2|NA|TRBV7-2
ASSSSSGYTGELF
>TRBJ2-2|NA|TRBV6-2/TRBV6-3
ASSYSFRTTYTGELF
>TRBJ2-7|NA|TRBV2
ASSAQGYEQY
>TRBJ2-3|TRBD2|TRBV20-1
SASGTSENTDTQY
>TRBJ1-5|NA|TRBV4-3
ASSQDLKDGYSNQPQH
>TRBJ2-1|TRBD1|TRBV7-9
ASSSRDSRYNEQF
>TRBJ2-1|NA|TRBV7-6
ASSCRRTGHEQF
>TRBJ1-1|NA|TRBV6-5
ASSYSRWGTEAF
>TRBJ1-2|TRBD1|TRBV18
ASSPNGQGSYGYT
>TRBJ1-6|NA|TRBV19
ASSRGELSGNSPLH
>TRBJ2-7|NA|TRBV9
ASSAGSEQY
>TRBJ1-2|NA|TRBV5-6
ASSPTDNYGYT
>TRBJ1-2|NA|TRBV10-2
ASSESQGLGGYT
>TRBJ2-2|TRBD1|TRBV7-6
ASSRRSGTGGGGELF
>TRBJ2-7|TRBD1|TRBV5-1
ASAGTGSYEQY
>TRBJ2-1|NA|TRBV6-6
ASSYSMSPNNEQF
>TRBJ1-6|NA|TRBV7-9
ASTRDGNSPLH
>TRBJ2-7|NA|TRBV5-4
ASSTDWRSSYEQY
>TRBJ1-6|NA|TRBV25-1
ASSLYNSPLH
>TRBJ2-2|TRBD1|TRBV5-4
ASFTTGFGELF
>TRBJ1-5|NA|TRBV4-1
ASSQVGGNQPQH
>TRBJ1-3|NA|TRBV5-6
ASSSLARKTGMYGNTIY
>TRBJ1-2|NA|TRBV18
ASSPGRDNYGYT
>TRBJ1-3|NA|TRBV6-6
ASSYRQGLTGNTIY
>TRBJ1-1|NA|TRBV10-3
AISESGRGNTEAF
>TRBJ2-1|NA|TRBV7-2
ASSPDTEQF
>TRBJ1-2|NA|TRBV5-1
ASSLRQVEGYT